This T cell receptor beta chain derives from a study of T-cell reconstitution after alpha-beta-depleted transplantation in children. The TCRbeta library incorporated unique molecular identifiers. TCRdb recomputed calls from the PCR reads with MiXCR, one row per CDR3 protein. Among over 150,000 distinct CDR3 sequences listed, roughly 15% were seen once. This clonotype was seen ten or more times. Sequencing used PBMCs from the stem cell graft donor, obtained from the stem cell graft. The source of this sequence is a human donor who donated a stem cell graft to a child with acute lymphoblastic leukemia.

DNA of the CDR3: TGCGCCAGCAGCTTGGAGGGACAGGGGGCGCGCACCGGGGAGCTGTTTTTT. It translates to CASSLEGQGARTGELFF. V gene TRBV5-1 combines with J gene TRBJ2-2; 12 bases align to TRBD1. The CDR3 has 17 residues. J lost 4 bases, V lost 0 bases, and 4 bases had no gene match. From germline, CDR1 is SGHRS and CDR2 YFSETQ.